Reported below is one TCR beta chain. Its target is not known. The sample is drawn from a study of vaccination effects on CD4 cells after COVID-19. Notes on the study in general: In the study, convalescent patients were few, and early post-infection timepoints were absent. Healthy vaccinees had only 1 of 255 vaccine-induced clones cross-react with common cold coronaviruses.

Before sequencing took place, the ViraFEST assay used viral peptide pools to expand antigen-specific CD4+ T cells. Investigators separated out CD4+ T cells once more than nine days of culture had passed. Everyone in the study got two shots of either the BNT162b2 or mRNA-1273 vaccine. Days 3 and 7 were when half the medium was replaced with IL-2 medium. Sequencing used immunoSEQ multiplex PCR; TCRdb keeps in-frame clones, though not all of them. The sample holds 30,000 to 40,000 clones, 65% seen once. There are 11 residues in the CDR3. J was trimmed by 8 bases and V by 4 bases; bases with no gene match: 4. From germline, CDR1 is DFQATT and CDR2 SNEGSKA (reference sequence).

The sequencing here drew on CD4+ T cells from PBMCs cultured with SARS-CoV-2 spike peptides, taken after COVID-19 vaccination. The chain recombines TRBV20-1 with TRBJ1-2; 7 bases map to TRBD1. This TCR was sampled from a human donor who received a COVID-19 vaccine. This chain's CDR3 is CSAMVGGGYTF. CDR3 nucleotide sequence: TGCAGTGCTATGGTAGGGGGCGGCTACACCTTC.